The 10 T cell receptor beta chains in this list originate from one sample, sequenced in a study of long-term antiretroviral therapy in people with HIV. Survey-level resolution applied to immunoSEQ assay v3.0. Libraries were prepared by immunoSEQ multiplex PCR; TCRdb keeps only in-frame clonotypes and omits some of them. Among tens of thousands of clones listed, 80% to 95% were seen once. The material was unsorted PBMCs, obtained 4.4 years after starting antiretroviral therapy. The receptors originated from a woman aged 50 to 60 with HIV.

V and J are TRBV11-3 and TRBJ2-1; the D is unclear. Germline CDR1 and CDR2: SGHNT and YENEEA. CDR3 length: 12 residues. Trimming left V 5 bases short and J 10 bases short, with 12 bases between. CDR3 sequence (DNA): TGTGCCAGCAGCCCTCGAAAAGGCGAGCAGTTCTTC. Translation: CASSPRKGEQFF.

V usage is TRBV21-1 and J usage is TRBJ1-3; no check of the table's D call, TRBD1, against the DNA was made. TRBV21-1 is a pseudogene locus. This CDR3 has 15 amino acids. For the CDR3, the DNA is TGTGCCAGCACTGCGCAGGATAATAGGGGAAACACCATATATTTT. Its translation: CASTAQDNRGNTIYF.

This clone was found a few times. V and J are TRBV19 and TRBJ2-1; 7 bases fit TRBD1. The V gene end was trimmed by 6 bases and the J gene end by 8 bases; junction bases not matched to a gene: 16. Per germline, CDR1 LNHDA and CDR2 SQIVND (reference sequence). CDR3 length: 16 residues. The CDR3 DNA reads TGTGCCAGTAGCGAAATTACAGGGGTTGGTAGCGATGAGCAGTTCTTC. Translated: CASSEITGVGSDEQFF.

The chain carries TRBV7-6 and TRBJ2-5; D is uncertain. The length of the CDR3 is 15 residues. V gave up 2 bases and J gave up 4 bases, with 14 bases separating them. Germline CDR1 and CDR2: SGHVS and FNYEAQ. The CDR3 DNA is TGTGCCAGCAGCTTACGACAAGCTAGGGCAGAGACCCAGTACTTC. Translation gives CASSLRQARAETQYF.

The chain links TRBV7-2 to TRBJ2-6; D remains unclear. CDR1 is SGHTA, CDR2 FQGNSA, per germline. V lost 0 bases and J 3 bases, leaving 12 bases between the germline ends. This CDR3 contains 17 residues. The CDR3 bases are TGTGCCAGCAGCTTAGCCTCAAGGGTAGGTGGGGCCAACGTCCTGACTTTC. It yields the protein CASSLASRVGGANVLTF.

The chain is built from TRBV5-1 and TRBJ2-1, with D perhaps assigned TRBD1 or TRBD2 (7 bases each). The V end lost 2 bases, the J end lost 4 bases, and 13 bases lay between the germline ends. Germline assignment: CDR1 SGHRS and CDR2 YFSETQ. This CDR3 is 15 amino acids long. The CDR3: CASSLSQGGYNEQFF. The CDR3 DNA sequence: TGCGCCAGCAGCTTAAGTCAGGGGGGGTACAATGAGCAGTTCTTC.

The J gene is TRBJ2-1, the V gene TRBV15; 9 bases fit TRBD1. V lost 8 bases, J lost 8 bases, and 13 bases stayed unmatched. The CDR3 extends over 15 amino acids. From germline, CDR1 is LNHNV and CDR2 YYDKDF (reference sequence). The CDR3 here is CATRSTGTGMYEQFF. DNA of the CDR3: TGTGCCACCCGATCGACCGGGACAGGGATGTATGAGCAGTTCTTC.

The chain couples TRBV19 to TRBJ1-5, with D perhaps matching TRBD1 (5 bases). The CDR3 has 18 amino acids. CDR1 and CDR2 from the germline V gene are LNHDA and SQIVND (reference sequence). V shed 5 bases and J shed 4 bases, with 24 bases lying between them. In DNA form, the CDR3 reads TGTGCCAGTAGTCCACCACGGGGGATTACCGGAGGAAATCAGCCCCAGCATTTT. Amino acids: CASSPPRGITGGNQPQHF.

The CDR3 loop is CSVFRPGGTEAFF. Written as DNA, the CDR3 is TGCAGCGTATTTCGACCAGGGGGCACTGAAGCTTTCTTT. The chain employs TRBV29-1 and TRBJ1-1; TRBD1 matches at 7 bases. This CDR3 is 13 amino acids long. V gave up 6 bases and J gave up 4 bases; unmatched junction bases: 8. In germline, CDR1 is SQVTM, CDR2 ANQGSEA. The full variable domain, in which reference TRBV29-1 and TRBJ1-1 provide the parts outside the CDR3, is SAVISQKPSRDICQRGTSLTIQCQVDSQVTMMFWYRQQPGQSLTLIATANQGSEATYESGFVIDKFPISRPNLTFSTLTVSNMSPEDSSIYLCSVFRPGGTEAFFGQGTRLTVV.

The chain uses TRBV7-2 and TRBJ1-6; D gene ambiguous. Germline loops: CDR1 SGHTA, CDR2 FQGNSA. This CDR3 is 14 amino acids long. Deletions cut 3 bases from V and 9 bases from J, with 12 bases between. CDR3 sequence (DNA): TGTGCCAGCAGCTTGACACGGTCCCGTTCACCCCTCCACTTT. Its protein is CASSLTRSRSPLHF.